This T cell receptor (beta chain) originates from a study of CD4+ T cells in melanoma. Trimming removed 1 base from V and 7 bases from J, with 16 bases in between. There are 16 residues in the CDR3. CDR1 and CDR2 from the germline V gene are LGHNT and FRNRAP. Clones were read by immunoSEQ multiplex PCR, and TCRdb kept only the in-frame ones, dropping some. The sample holds about 55,000 clones, more than 60% seen once. Sequencing was performed on tumor tissue. This clonotype was sampled from a human donor with melanoma. This sequence joins TRBV12-5 and TRBJ1-4; D may be TRBD1 (6 bases). CDR3 bases: TGTGCTAGTGGTTTGGGATGGGGACAAAGAAGTGAAAAACTGTTTTTT. This encodes CASGLGWGQRSEKLFF.